This passage covers 17 T cell receptor beta chains from one sample sequenced in a study of T cell responses to AZD1222 COVID-19 vaccine. The repertoire was sequenced with immunoSEQ multiplex PCR; TCRdb's copy has only in-frame clones and lacks some. The data hold roughly 150,000 clones, with around nine tenths observed a single time. Here the sequenced sample was peripheral blood, taken 28 days after the second AZD1222 dose. These receptors came from an adult who received the AZD1222 COVID-19 vaccine.

J is TRBJ1-1 and V is TRBV20-1; D may be TRBD1 (5 bases). The CDR3 consists of 11 residues. Trimming cost V 0 bases and J 8 bases, with 7 bases left between them. CDR1 DFQATT and CDR2 SNEGSKA come from the germline V gene (reference sequence). CDR3 in amino acids: CSARDNREAFF. The CDR3 coding sequence is TGCAGTGCTAGAGATAACAGGGAAGCTTTCTTT.

The chain recombines TRBV5-4 with TRBJ2-7; 10 bases map to TRBD2. CDR1 is SGHNT, CDR2 YYREEE, per germline (reference sequence). V gave up 7 bases and J gave up 4 bases; unmatched junction bases: 8. This CDR3 has 14 residues. As DNA, the CDR3 is TGTGCCAGCCACCTAGCGGGGGACCTATACGAGCAGTACTTC. It yields the protein CASHLAGDLYEQYF.

The chain couples TRBV5-1 to TRBJ2-5; 12 bases are a match to TRBD2. The CDR3 totals 16 residues. The germline CDR1 and CDR2 sequences are SGHRS and YFSETQ. V lost 3 bases to trimming and J lost 5 bases; unmatched junction nucleotides: 8. In nucleotides, the CDR3 is TGCGCCAGCAGCTCCGGTGGACTAGCGGGATCGGAGACCCAGTACTTC. Translation gives CASSSGGLAGSETQYF.

The chain is built from TRBV19 and TRBJ1-1; maybe TRBD1 (6 bases). This CDR3 has 15 residues. Germline V lookup: CDR1 LNHDA, CDR2 SQIVND (reference sequence). Trimming removed 1 base from V and 4 bases from J, with 13 bases in between. The CDR3 bases are TGTGCCAGTAGTATAGGGGGGGCCCTTTTCACTGAAGCTTTCTTT. Translating it yields CASSIGGALFTEAFF.

V gene TRBV6-5 combines with J gene TRBJ2-5, with D maybe TRBD1 (6 bases). The germline gives CDR1 MNHEY, CDR2 SVGAGI. CDR3 length equals 12 residues. V lost 9 bases and J 4 bases, leaving 12 bases between the germline ends. The CDR3 DNA reads TGTGCCAGTGGGGGCTGGCGAGAGACCCAGTACTTC. Its protein product is CASGGWRETQYF.

The genes are TRBV6-4 and TRBJ1-1; D is ambiguous. Germline lookup yields CDR1 MRHNA and CDR2 SNTAGT. V lost 0 bases and J 10 bases, leaving 15 bases between the germline ends. CDR3 length equals 14 residues. The CDR3 bases are TGTGCCAGCAGTGACTCTGTCCGATCGGGAGTAGCTTTCTTT. Translation: CASSDSVRSGVAFF.

The table lists this clone with a count of one. The chain combines TRBV28 with TRBJ1-2; 8 bases fit TRBD1. V was clipped by 6 bases and J by 8 bases; unmatched bases: 14. CDR1 and CDR2 from the germline V gene are MDHEN and SYDVKM. CDR3 length equals 15 residues. The CDR3 spells CASSPSTGVTMGYTF. The CDR3 DNA is TGTGCCAGCAGCCCTTCGACAGGGGTGACTATGGGCTACACCTTC.

The chain employs TRBV15 and TRBJ2-3; D gene unclear. Per germline, CDR1 LNHNV and CDR2 YYDKDF (reference sequence). Between the trimmed V and J ends, which lost 1 base and 3 bases, there was a span of 11 bases. This CDR3 has 15 amino acids. In DNA, the CDR3 is TGTGCCACCAGCAGAGGCGGTTTTGGGACAGATACGCAGTATTTT. Protein sequence: CATSRGGFGTDTQYF.

V is TRBV12-3 or TRBV12-4 and J is TRBJ1-2; D gene unclear. This CDR3 contains 11 residues. V was trimmed by 3 bases and J by 7 bases, leaving 6 bases between them. As DNA, the CDR3 is TGTGCCAGCAGTTTCGGCCTTGGCTACACCTTC. It yields the protein CASSFGLGYTF.

This chain connects TRBV7-2 to TRBJ1-2; a weak D match, TRBD1 (6 bases). Germline CDR1 SGHTA, CDR2 FQGNSA. Trimming left V 0 bases short and J 8 bases short, with 19 bases between. CDR3 length equals 16 residues. As DNA, the CDR3 is TGTGCCAGCAGCTTAGCCCTGGACAGTCGCCAAGGAGGCTACACCTTC. Protein product: CASSLALDSRQGGYTF.

The V gene is TRBV28, the J gene TRBJ1-5, with a tentative D call TRBD1 (6 bases). The CDR3 contains 16 residues. The germline gives CDR1 MDHEN, CDR2 SYDVKM. V lost 3 bases and J 1 base, leaving 13 bases between the germline ends. The CDR3 region has the DNA TGTGCCAGCAGTTTTAGGGGGGTCCCAAGCAATCAGCCCCAGCATTTT. The encoded protein is CASSFRGVPSNQPQHF. The complete variable domain, with remaining parts taken from reference TRBV28 and TRBJ1-5, reads DVKVTQSSRYLVKRTGEKVFLECVQDMDHENMFWYRQDPGLGLRLIYFSYDVKMKEKGDIPEGYSVSREKKERFSLILESASTNQTSMYLCASSFRGVPSNQPQHFGDGTRLSIL.

The rearrangement links TRBV27 to TRBJ1-6, with TRBD1 as a possible D gene (5 bases). The CDR3 length is 17 residues. In germline, CDR1 is MNHEY, CDR2 SMNVEV (reference sequence). V gave up 5 bases and J gave up 0 bases, with 14 bases separating them. The CDR3: CASSGGRASSYNSPLHF. For the CDR3, the DNA is TGTGCCAGCAGTGGGGGGAGAGCAAGCTCCTATAATTCACCCCTCCACTTT.

The rearrangement joins TRBV28 to TRBJ2-1; 7 nucleotides line up with TRBD1. This CDR3 is 16 amino acids long. J was trimmed by 10 bases and V by 5 bases; bases with no gene match: 17. Germline values: CDR1 MDHEN, CDR2 SYDVKM. Here the CDR3 DNA reads TGTGCCAGCAGTGTCCACGGGGACCTCGTACAGGGGGAGCAGTTCTTC. This sequence encodes CASSVHGDLVQGEQFF.

The chain couples TRBV2 to TRBJ1-2; possible D gene TRBD1, 5 bases. This CDR3 comprises 15 residues. Looked up from germline, CDR1 is SNHLY and CDR2 is FYNNEI. V lost 7 bases to trimming and J lost 0 bases, with 15 bases between them. The CDR3 loop reads CASIRTKASNYGYTF. The CDR3 bases are TGTGCCAGCATTAGGACAAAGGCGTCTAACTATGGCTACACCTTC. Combining the CDR3 with reference TRBV2 and TRBJ1-2 gives the whole variable domain EPEVTQTPSHQVTQMGQEVILRCVPISNHLYFYWYRQILGQKVEFLVSFYNNEISEKSEIFDDQFSVERPDGSNFTLKIRSTKLEDSAMYFCASIRTKASNYGYTFGSGTRLTVV.

The chain carries TRBV11-2 and TRBJ1-4; maybe TRBD1 (6 bases). V lost 10 bases, J lost 5 bases, and 11 bases lay in between. The CDR3 is made up of 12 amino acids. Germline CDR1 SGHAT, CDR2 FQNNGV. The DNA for the CDR3 is TGTGCCATAAGGGGGGCCAATGAAAAACTGTTTTTT. It encodes CAIRGANEKLFF.

This clone was seen only once. V usage is TRBV24-1 and J usage is TRBJ1-6; the D is unclear. Trimming shortened V by 4 bases and J by 0 bases, and 9 bases separated the two germline ends. The CDR3 runs 16 residues. Germline CDR1 reads KGHDR; CDR2 reads SFDVKD. The CDR3 here is CATSDQGSSYNSPLHF. CDR3 sequence (DNA): TGTGCCACCAGTGACCAAGGGAGCTCCTATAATTCACCCCTCCACTTT.

This clone appeared a single time. The J gene is TRBJ2-3, the V gene TRBV2; D remains ambiguous. V gave up 3 bases and J gave up 5 bases, with 9 bases separating them. This CDR3 region has 13 residues. The germline V gene has CDR1 SNHLY and CDR2 FYNNEI. CDR3 sequence (DNA): TGTGCCAGCAGTGAGGGCGGAATAGATACGCAGTATTTT. It codes for CASSEGGIDTQYF. Filled out from reference TRBV2 and TRBJ2-3, the complete variable domain reads EPEVTQTPSHQVTQMGQEVILRCVPISNHLYFYWYRQILGQKVEFLVSFYNNEISEKSEIFDDQFSVERPDGSNFTLKIRSTKLEDSAMYFCASSEGGIDTQYFGPGTRLTVL.